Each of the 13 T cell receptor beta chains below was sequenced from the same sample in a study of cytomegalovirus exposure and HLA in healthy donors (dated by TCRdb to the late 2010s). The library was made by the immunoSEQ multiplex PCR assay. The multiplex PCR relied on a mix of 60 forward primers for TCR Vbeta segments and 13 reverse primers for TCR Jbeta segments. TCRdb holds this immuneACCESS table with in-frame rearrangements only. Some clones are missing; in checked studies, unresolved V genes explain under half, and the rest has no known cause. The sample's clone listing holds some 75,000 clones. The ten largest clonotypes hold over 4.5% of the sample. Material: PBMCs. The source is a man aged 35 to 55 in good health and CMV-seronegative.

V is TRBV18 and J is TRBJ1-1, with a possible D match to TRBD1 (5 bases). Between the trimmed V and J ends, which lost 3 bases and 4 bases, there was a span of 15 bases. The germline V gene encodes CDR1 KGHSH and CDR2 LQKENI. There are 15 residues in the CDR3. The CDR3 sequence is CASSPLRSGATEAFF. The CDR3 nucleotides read TGTGCCAGCTCACCCTTGAGGAGCGGGGCCACTGAAGCTTTCTTT.

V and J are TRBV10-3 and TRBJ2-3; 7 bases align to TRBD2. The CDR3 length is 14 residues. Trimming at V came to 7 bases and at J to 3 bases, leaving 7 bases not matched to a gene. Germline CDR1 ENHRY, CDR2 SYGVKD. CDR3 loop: CAITSAGLTDTQYF. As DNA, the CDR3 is TGTGCCATCACCTCAGCGGGATTAACAGATACGCAGTATTTT.

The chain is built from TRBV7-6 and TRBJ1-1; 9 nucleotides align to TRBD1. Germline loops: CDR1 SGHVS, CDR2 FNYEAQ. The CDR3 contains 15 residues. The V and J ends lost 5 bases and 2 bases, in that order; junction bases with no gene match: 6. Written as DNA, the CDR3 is TGTGCCAGCAGCCCCCGGGACAGGGTTAACACTGAAGCTTTCTTT. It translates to CASSPRDRVNTEAFF.

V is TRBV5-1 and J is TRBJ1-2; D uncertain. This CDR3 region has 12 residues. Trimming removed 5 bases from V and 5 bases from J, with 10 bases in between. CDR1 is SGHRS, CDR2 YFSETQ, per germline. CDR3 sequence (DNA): TGCGCCAGCAGGGAGGAAGGGTATGGCTACACCTTC. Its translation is CASREEGYGYTF.

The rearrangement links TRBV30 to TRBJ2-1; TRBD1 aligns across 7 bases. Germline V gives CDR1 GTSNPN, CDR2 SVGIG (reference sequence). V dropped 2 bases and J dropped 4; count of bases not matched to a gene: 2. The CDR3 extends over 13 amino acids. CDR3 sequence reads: CAWSPGGYNEQFF. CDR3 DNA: TGTGCCTGGAGTCCAGGGGGTTACAATGAGCAGTTCTTC.

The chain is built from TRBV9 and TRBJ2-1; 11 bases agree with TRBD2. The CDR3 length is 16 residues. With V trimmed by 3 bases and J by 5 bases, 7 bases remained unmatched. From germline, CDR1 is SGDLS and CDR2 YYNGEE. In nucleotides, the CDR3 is TGTGCCAGCAGCGACCTAGCGGGAGGTGCCCACAATGAGCAGTTCTTC. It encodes CASSDLAGGAHNEQFF.

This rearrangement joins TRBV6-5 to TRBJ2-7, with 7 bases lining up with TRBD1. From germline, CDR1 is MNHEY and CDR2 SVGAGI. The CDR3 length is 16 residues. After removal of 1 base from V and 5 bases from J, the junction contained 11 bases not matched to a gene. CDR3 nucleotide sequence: TGTGCCAGCAGTTACTTAATGAGGGGGCCATACGACGAGCAGTACTTC. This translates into CASSYLMRGPYDEQYF.

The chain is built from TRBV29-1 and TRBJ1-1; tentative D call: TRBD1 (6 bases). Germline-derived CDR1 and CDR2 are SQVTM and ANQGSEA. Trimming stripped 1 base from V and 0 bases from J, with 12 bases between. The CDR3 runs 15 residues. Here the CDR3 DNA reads TGCAGCGTTGAAGTTCAGGGGTTGATGAACACTGAAGCTTTCTTT. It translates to CSVEVQGLMNTEAFF.

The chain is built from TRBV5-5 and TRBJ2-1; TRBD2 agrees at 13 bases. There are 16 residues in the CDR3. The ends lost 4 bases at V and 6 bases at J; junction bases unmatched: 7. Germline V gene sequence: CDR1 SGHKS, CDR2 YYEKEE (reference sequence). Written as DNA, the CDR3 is TGTGCCAGCAGCCCACTAGCGGGGGGGCTTGGCAATGAGCAGTTCTTC. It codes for CASSPLAGGLGNEQFF. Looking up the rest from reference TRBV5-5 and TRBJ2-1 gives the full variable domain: DAGVTQSPTHLIKTRGQQVTLRCSPISGHKSVSWYQQVLGQGPQFIFQYYEKEERGRGNFPDRFSARQFPNYSSELNVNALLLGDSALYLCASSPLAGGLGNEQFFGPGTRLTVL.

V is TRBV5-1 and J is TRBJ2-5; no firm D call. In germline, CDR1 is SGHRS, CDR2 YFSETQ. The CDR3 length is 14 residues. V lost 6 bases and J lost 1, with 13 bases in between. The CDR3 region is CASTLQPGQETQYF. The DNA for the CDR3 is TGCGCCAGCACCCTACAACCAGGCCAAGAGACCCAGTACTTC.

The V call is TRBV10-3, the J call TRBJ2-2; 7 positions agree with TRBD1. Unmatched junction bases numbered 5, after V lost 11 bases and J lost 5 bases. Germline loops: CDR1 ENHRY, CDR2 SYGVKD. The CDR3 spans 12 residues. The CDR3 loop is CAVNRGTGELFF. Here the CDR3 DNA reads TGTGCCGTCAACAGGGGAACCGGGGAGCTGTTTTTT.

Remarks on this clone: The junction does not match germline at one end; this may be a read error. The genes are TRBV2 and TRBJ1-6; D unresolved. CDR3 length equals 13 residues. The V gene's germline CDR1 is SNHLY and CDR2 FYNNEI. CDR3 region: CAGRTEYNSPLHF. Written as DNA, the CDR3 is TGTGCCGGCAGGACGGAGTATAATTCACCCCTCCACTTT.

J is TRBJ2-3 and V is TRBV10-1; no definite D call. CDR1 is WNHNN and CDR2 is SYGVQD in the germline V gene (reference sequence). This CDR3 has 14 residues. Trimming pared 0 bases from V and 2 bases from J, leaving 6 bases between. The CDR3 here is CASSESRVTDTQYF. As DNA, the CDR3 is TGCGCCAGCAGTGAGTCACGGGTCACAGATACGCAGTATTTT.